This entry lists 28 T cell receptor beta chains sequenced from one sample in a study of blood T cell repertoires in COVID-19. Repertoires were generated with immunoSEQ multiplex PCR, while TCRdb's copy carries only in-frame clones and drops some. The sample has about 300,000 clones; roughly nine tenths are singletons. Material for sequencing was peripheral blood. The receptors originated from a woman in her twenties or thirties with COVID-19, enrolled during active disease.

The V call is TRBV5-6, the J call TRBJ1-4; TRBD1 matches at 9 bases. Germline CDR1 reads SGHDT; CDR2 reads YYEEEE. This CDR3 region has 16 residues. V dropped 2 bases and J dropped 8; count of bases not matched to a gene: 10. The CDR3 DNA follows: TGTGCCAGCAGCTTATCATCCGGGACAGGGCACGAAAAACTGTTTTTT. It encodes CASSLSSGTGHEKLFF.

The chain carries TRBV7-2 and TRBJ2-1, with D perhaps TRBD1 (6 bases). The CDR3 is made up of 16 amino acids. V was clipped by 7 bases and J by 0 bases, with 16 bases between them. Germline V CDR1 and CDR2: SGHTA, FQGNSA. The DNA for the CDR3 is TGTGCCAGCATCAAAAGAGGGGGAACCTCCTACAATGAGCAGTTCTTC. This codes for CASIKRGGTSYNEQFF.

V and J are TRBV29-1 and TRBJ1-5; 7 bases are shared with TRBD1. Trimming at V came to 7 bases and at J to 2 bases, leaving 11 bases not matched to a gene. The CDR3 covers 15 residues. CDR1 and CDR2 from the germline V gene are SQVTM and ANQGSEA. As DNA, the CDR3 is TGCAGCGCCTCCCTGACAGGGAATGGCAATCAGCCCCAGCATTTT. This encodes CSASLTGNGNQPQHF.

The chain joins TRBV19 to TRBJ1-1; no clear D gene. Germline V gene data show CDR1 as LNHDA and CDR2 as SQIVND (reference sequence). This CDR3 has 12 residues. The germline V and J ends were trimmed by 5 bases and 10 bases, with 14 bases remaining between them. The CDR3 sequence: CASSGGEVGAFF. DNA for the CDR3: TGTGCCAGTAGTGGAGGCGAGGTAGGAGCTTTCTTT.

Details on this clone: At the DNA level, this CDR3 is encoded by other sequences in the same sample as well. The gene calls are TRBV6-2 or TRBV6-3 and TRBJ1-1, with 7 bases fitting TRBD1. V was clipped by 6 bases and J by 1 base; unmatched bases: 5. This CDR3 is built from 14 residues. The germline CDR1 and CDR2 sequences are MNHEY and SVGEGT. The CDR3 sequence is CASSPGGANTEAFF. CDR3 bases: TGTGCCAGCAGCCCAGGGGGGGCGAACACTGAAGCTTTCTTT.

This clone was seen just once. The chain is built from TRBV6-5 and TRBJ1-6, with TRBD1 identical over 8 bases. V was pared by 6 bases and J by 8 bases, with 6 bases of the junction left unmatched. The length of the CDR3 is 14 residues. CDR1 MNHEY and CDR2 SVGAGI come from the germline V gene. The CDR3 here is CASSPGQVHSPLHF. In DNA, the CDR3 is TGTGCCAGCAGCCCGGGACAGGTTCATTCACCCCTCCACTTT.

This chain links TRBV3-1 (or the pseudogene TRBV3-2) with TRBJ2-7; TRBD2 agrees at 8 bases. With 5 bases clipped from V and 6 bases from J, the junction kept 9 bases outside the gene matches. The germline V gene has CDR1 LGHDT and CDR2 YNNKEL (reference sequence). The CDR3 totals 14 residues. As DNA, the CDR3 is TGTGCCAGCAGCTTCGGGGGGGGCCGGGGCGAGCAGTACTTC. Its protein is CASSFGGGRGEQYF.

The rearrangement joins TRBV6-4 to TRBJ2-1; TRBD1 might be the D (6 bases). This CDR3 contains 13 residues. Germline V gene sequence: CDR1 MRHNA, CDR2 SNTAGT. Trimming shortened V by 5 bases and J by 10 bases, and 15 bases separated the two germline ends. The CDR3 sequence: CASSLNRDREQFF. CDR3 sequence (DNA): TGTGCCAGCAGTCTAAACAGGGATCGGGAGCAGTTCTTC.

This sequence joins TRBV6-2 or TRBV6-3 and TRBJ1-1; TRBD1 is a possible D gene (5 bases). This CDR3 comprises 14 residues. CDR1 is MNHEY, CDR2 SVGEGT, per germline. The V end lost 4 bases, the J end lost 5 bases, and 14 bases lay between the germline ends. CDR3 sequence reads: CASSLAREGTEAFF. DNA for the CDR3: TGTGCCAGCAGTTTAGCCAGGGAGGGGACTGAAGCTTTCTTT.

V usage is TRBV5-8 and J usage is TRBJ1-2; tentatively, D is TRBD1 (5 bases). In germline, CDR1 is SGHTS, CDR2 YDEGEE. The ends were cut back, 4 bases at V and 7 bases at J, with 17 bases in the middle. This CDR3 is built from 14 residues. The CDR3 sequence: CASSLIARGSGYTF. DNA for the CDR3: TGTGCCAGCAGCCTTATTGCTCGGGGGTCTGGCTACACCTTC.

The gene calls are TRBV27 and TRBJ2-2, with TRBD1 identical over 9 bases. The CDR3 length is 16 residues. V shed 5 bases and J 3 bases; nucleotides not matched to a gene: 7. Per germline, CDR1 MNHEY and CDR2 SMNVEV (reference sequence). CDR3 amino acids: CASSPGTGPHTGELFF. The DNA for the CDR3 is TGTGCCAGCAGTCCAGGGACAGGGCCCCACACCGGGGAGCTGTTTTTT.

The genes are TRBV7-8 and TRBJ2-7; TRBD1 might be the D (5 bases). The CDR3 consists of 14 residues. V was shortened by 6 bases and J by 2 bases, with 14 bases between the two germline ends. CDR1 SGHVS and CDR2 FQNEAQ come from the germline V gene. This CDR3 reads CASRRTTGAYEQYV. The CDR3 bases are TGTGCCAGCAGGAGAACTACAGGAGCCTACGAGCAGTACGTC.

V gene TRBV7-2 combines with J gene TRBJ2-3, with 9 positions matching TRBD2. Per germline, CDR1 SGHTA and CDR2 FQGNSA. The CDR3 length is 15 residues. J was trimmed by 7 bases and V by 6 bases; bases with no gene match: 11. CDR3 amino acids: CASSESGGPANTQYF. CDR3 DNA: TGTGCCAGCAGTGAAAGCGGGGGGCCCGCAAATACGCAGTATTTT.

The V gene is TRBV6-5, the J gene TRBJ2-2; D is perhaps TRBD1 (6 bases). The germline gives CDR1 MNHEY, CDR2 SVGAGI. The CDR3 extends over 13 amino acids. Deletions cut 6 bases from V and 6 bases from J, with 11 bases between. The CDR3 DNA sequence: TGTGCCAGCAGACAGACAGGCCCCGGGGAGCTGTTTTTT. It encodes CASRQTGPGELFF.

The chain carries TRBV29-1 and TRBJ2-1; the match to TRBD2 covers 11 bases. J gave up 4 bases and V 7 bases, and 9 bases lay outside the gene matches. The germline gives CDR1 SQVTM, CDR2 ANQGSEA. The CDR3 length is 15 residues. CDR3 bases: TGCAGCGCGTTGGGTAGCGGGGGGGTATACAATGAGCAGTTCTTC. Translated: CSALGSGGVYNEQFF.

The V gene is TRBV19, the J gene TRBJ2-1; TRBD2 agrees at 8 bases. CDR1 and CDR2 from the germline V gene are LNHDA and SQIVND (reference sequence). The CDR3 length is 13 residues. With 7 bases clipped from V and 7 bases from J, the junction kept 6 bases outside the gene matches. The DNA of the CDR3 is TGTGCCAGTAATACGGGGGGGGTAAATGAGCAGTTCTTC. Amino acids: CASNTGGVNEQFF.

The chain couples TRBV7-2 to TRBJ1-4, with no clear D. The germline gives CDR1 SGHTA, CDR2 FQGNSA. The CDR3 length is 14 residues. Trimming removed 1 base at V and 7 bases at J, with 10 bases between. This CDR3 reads CASSLESRFEKLFF. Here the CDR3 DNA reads TGTGCCAGCAGCTTAGAATCCAGATTTGAAAAACTGTTTTTT.

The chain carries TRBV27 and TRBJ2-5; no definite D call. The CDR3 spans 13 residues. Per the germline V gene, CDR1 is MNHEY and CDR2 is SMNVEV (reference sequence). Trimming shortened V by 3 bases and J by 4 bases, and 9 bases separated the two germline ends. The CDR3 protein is CASSFQPGETQYF. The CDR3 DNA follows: TGTGCCAGCAGTTTTCAACCGGGAGAGACCCAGTACTTC.

For the CDR3, the DNA is TGTGCCAGCAGCCCAAGCCGTGCTGAGCTCCTCTATGGCTACACCTTC. This gives the protein CASSPSRAELLYGYTF. The genes are TRBV7-2 and TRBJ1-2, with unresolved D. V lost 5 bases, J lost 4 bases, and 20 bases lay in between. Looked up from germline, CDR1 is SGHTA and CDR2 is FQGNSA. The CDR3 has 16 residues.

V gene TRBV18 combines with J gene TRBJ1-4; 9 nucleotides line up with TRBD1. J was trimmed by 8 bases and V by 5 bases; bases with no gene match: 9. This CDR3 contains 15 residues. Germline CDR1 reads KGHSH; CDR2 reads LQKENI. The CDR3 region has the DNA TGTGCCAGCTCAATGAACAGGGGGCGGACGGAAAAACTGTTTTTT. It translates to CASSMNRGRTEKLFF.

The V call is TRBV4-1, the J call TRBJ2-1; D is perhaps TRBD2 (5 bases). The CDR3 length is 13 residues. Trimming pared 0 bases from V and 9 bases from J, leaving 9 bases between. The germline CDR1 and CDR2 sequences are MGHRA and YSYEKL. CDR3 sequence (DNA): TGCGCCAGCAGCCAAGACGTCGGGGTTGAGCAGTTCTTC. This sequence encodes CASSQDVGVEQFF.

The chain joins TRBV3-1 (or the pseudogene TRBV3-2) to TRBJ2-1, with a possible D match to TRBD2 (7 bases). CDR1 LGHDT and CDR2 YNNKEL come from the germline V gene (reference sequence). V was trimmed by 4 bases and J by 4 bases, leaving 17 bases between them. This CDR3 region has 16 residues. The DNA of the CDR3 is TGTGCCAGCAGCCGCGACGTGGGGGGGGCTTACAATGAGCAGTTCTTC. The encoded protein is CASSRDVGGAYNEQFF.

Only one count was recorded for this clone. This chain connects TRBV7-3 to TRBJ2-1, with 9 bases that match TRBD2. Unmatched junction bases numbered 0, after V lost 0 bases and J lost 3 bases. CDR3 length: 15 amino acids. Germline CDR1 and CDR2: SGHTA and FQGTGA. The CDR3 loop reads CASSLTSGGYNEQFF. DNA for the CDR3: TGTGCCAGCAGCTTAACTAGCGGGGGCTACAATGAGCAGTTCTTC.

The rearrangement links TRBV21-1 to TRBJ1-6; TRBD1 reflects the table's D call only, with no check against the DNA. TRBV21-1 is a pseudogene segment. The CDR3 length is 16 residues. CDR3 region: CASSKVRDIDNSPLHF. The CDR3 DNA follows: TGTGCCAGCAGCAAAGTCCGGGACATAGATAATTCACCCCTCCACTTT.

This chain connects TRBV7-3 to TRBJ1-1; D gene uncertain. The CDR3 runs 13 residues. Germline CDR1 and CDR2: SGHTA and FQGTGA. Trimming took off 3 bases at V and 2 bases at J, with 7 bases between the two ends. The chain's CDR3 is CASSFGSNTEAFF. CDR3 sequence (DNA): TGTGCCAGCAGCTTCGGGAGCAACACTGAAGCTTTCTTT.

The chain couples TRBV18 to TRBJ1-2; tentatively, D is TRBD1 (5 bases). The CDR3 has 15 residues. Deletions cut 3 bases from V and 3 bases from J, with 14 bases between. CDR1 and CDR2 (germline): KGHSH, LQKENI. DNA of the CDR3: TGTGCCAGCTCACCCCTCAACAGGCTCCACTATGGCTACACCTTC. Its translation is CASSPLNRLHYGYTF.

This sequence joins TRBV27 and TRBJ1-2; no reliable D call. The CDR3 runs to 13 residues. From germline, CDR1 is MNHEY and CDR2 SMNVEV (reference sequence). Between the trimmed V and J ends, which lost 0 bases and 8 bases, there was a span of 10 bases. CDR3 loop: CASSLSAGRGYTF. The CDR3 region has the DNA TGTGCCAGCAGTTTATCTGCGGGAAGGGGCTACACCTTC.

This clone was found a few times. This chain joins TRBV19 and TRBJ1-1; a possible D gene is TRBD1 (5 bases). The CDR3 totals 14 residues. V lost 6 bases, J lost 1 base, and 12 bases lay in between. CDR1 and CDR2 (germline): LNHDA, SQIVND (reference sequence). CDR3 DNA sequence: TGTGCCAGTAGATGGACAAACCCGAACACTGAAGCTTTCTTT. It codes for CASRWTNPNTEAFF.